This T cell receptor beta chain was found in a study of OX40 agonist ivuxolimab in advanced cancers. For the study at large: Therapy given before enrollment (anti-PD-1, anti-PD-L1 or anti-CTLA-4) was allowed, and around 44% had some.

Note on this clone: What it binds is not known. It is unclear where the CDR3 begins or ends on the DNA, so no DNA is shown, and the CDR3 is as TCRdb lists it.

General observations from the study: More expanded clones were found, on average, in CD8+ than in CD4+ T cells. Dosing at 0.1 to 3.0 mg/kg was accompanied by clonal expansion of CD4+ and CD8+ blood T cells by week 6.

The germline V gene has CDR1 MNHNS and CDR2 SASEGT. 13 amino acids form the CDR3, both terminal residues included. Autoimmune disease history or systemic immunosuppression led to patients being barred. Data came from immunoSEQ multiplex PCR; TCRdb stores just in-frame clones and leaves some out. The table includes tens of thousands of clones, roughly 89% detected once. The clonotype was recovered from an adult with an advanced solid tumor such as melanoma, head and neck, liver or kidney cancer. The gene calls are TRBV6-1 and TRBJ1-1. This sample comprised CD4+ or CD8+ T cells sorted from blood, obtained in a trial of the OX40 agonist ivuxolimab. The CDR3 loop is CASSTSVGTEAFF.